This T cell receptor (beta chain) emerged from a study of blood T cells in healthy people across ages. Across the whole study: About one barcoded beta molecule per two T cells was the capture yield of template switching. Study results and caveats: The donors' CMV status was not determined, possibly confounding changes in expanded clonotypes.

The second PCR ran roughly 7 to 12 cycles with a sample-barcoded 5' primer and J-beta primers. From the 5' RACE reads, TCRdb called clonotypes with MiXCR, one entry per CDR3 protein. The sample includes 800,000 to 900,000 distinct CDR3 sequences, around 62% of them seen just once. Comment on this clonotype: The antigen remains unidentified.

Trimming removed 3 bases from V and 10 bases from J; junction bases left unmatched: 7. Germline assignment: CDR1 KGHSY and CDR2 FQNENV. The CDR3 length is 16 residues. The sample comprised blood. This TCR was sampled from a man aged 25 to 40 in good health. V gene TRBV16 combines with J gene TRBJ1-6; 12 bases map to TRBD1. The CDR3 spells CASSQPSGTGGSPLHF. The CDR3 DNA is TGTGCCAGCAGCCAGCCTTCCGGGACAGGGGGCTCACCCCTCCACTTT.